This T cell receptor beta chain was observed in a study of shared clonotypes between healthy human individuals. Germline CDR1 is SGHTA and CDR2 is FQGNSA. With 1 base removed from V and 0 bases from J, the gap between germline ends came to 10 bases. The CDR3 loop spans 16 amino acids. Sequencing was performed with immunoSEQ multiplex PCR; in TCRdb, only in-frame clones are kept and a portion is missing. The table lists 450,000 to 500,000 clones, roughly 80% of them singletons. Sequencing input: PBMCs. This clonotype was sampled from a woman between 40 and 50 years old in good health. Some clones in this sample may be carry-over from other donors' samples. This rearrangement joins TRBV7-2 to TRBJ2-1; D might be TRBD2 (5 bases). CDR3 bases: TGTGCCAGCAGCTTAGTGCGGAGGAGCTCCTACAATGAGCAGTTCTTC. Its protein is CASSLVRRSSYNEQFF.